This T cell receptor (beta chain) was documented in a study of post-analysis software for immune sequencing data. Findings and caveats of the study: Versus controls, multiple sclerosis patients showed significantly lower diversity (normalized Chao1).

This clonotype has more than one count but fewer than ten. Its target is unknown. The library was made from cDNA and included unique molecular identifiers. There were about 1 to 10 million T cells, and about 500,000 cDNA molecules came from them. TCRdb processed the PCR reads anew with MiXCR; each CDR3 protein has one entry. The sample lists more than 500,000 distinct CDR3 sequences, approximately 34% occurring once. What was sequenced was blood. The clonotype was recovered from a girl aged 2 to 17 with multiple sclerosis.

CDR3 in DNA: TGCGCCAGTTTGAGCAGACAACCGAACACTGAAGCTTTCTTT. Protein product: CASLSRQPNTEAFF. The chain is built from TRBV10-2 and TRBJ1-1; no clear D. CDR1 WSHSY and CDR2 SAAADI come from the germline V gene. This CDR3 comprises 14 residues. V gave up 9 bases and J gave up 1 base, with 15 bases separating them.